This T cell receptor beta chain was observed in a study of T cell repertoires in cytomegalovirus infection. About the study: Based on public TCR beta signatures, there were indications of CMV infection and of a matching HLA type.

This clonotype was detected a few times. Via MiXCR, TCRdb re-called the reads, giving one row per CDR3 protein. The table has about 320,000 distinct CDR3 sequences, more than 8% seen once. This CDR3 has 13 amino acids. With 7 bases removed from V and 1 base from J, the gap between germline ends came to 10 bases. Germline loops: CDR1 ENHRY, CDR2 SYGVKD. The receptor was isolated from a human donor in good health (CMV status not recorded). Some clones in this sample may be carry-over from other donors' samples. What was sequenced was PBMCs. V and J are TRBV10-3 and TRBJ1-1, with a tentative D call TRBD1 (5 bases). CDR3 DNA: TGTGCCATCAAGAAGGACACGAACACTGAAGCTTTCTTT. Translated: CAIKKDTNTEAFF.